This is a list of T cell receptor beta chains from one sample in a study of PD-1 blockade in classical Hodgkin lymphoma. Clones were sequenced by immunoSEQ multiplex PCR, and TCRdb holds only the in-frame ones, with some missing. The sample holds 99,000 or so clones; over 85% are singletons and the top ten take 15% to 20%. The material was peripheral blood mononuclear cells (PBMCs), obtained before the fourth cycle of nivolumab. These receptors originate from a human donor with classical Hodgkin lymphoma. Both conserved end residues are part of each CDR3. Fields, in order: D gene, clone size, J gene, V gene, CDR3 DNA, CDR3 protein. A D gene is named only where the DNA matches it firmly. A row's size may be missing; if present it is once, few, many or a size class.

- | - | TRBJ2-3 | TRBV11-2 | TGTGCCAGCAGCTTGGGGGGATGGCTCGCGGATACGCAGTATTTT | CASSLGGWLADTQYF
TRBD1 | - | TRBJ1-2 | TRBV2 | TGTGCCAGCAGCTCACAGGGGTTAAAAGGCTATGGCTACACCTTC | CASSSQGLKGYGYTF
- | - | TRBJ2-1 | TRBV10-3 | TGTGCCACTCGACTTACCGACTACAATGAGCAGTTCTTC | CATRLTDYNEQFF
TRBD1 | - | TRBJ2-2 | TRBV27 | TGTGCCAGCCTAGGACAGGGGAGGATGGGCGGGGAGCTGTTTTTT | CASLGQGRMGGELFF
- | once | TRBJ1-5 | TRBV6-6 | TGTGCCAGCAGCTTAGACCTGGGACGACAGCCCCAGCATTTT | CASSLDLGRQPQHF
TRBD1 | - | TRBJ1-2 | TRBV28 | TGTGCCAGCAGCCGGAGACAGGGGTTGGGCTACACCTTC | CASSRRQGLGYTF
TRBD2 | - | TRBJ2-1 | TRBV7-2 | TGTGCCAGCAGCTTTCGGTTAGTGGCGGGAGTTTCGGGGGAGCAGTTCTTC | CASSFRLVAGVSGEQFF
- | - | TRBJ2-7 | TRBV7-2 | TGTGCCAGCAGCTTATCGGTCTCCTACGAGCAGTACTTC | CASSLSVSYEQYF
- | - | TRBJ1-3 | TRBV11-2 | TGTGCCAGCAGCCCCTCCCCGTGGCAGGGGCTCTCTGGAAACACCATATATTTT | CASSPSPWQGLSGNTIYF
TRBD2 | - | TRBJ2-1 | TRBV27 | TGTGCCAGCAGTAGAGGACTAGCGGGAATATATGAGCAGTTCTTC | CASSRGLAGIYEQFF
TRBD2 | - | TRBJ2-3 | TRBV7-7 | TGTGCTAGCAGCCCCCAGCGGGAGCCAGATACGCAGTATTTT | CASSPQREPDTQYF
TRBD1 | once | TRBJ1-1 | TRBV5-1 | TGCGCCAGCAGCTTGGCCGAAGGTCAGGGGGATTACACTGAAGCTTTCTTT | CASSLAEGQGDYTEAFF
- | - | TRBJ1-1 | TRBV19 | TGTGCCAGTAGTATAGGCAGGGGAGTCACTGAAGCTTTCTTT | CASSIGRGVTEAFF
TRBD2 | once | TRBJ2-3 | TRBV4-3 | TGCGCCAGCAGCCAAATGTTACAACTAGCGGTTAGCACAGATACGCAGTATTTT | CASSQMLQLAVSTDTQYF
- | - | TRBJ1-1 | TRBV5-1 | TGCGCCAGCAGCTTACAGGGTTGGGGGGACACTGAAGCTTTCTTT | CASSLQGWGDTEAFF
TRBD2 | - | TRBJ2-7 | TRBV10-1 | TGCGCCAGCAGTGATTCCGGGACTAGCGGGGCCTACGAGCAGTACTTC | CASSDSGTSGAYEQYF
- | - | TRBJ1-1 | TRBV5-8 | TGTGCCAGCAGCTACCCGGGACGGCCAAGAGGGGCTTTCTTT | CASSYPGRPRGAFF
TRBD1 | - | TRBJ1-4 | TRBV11-2 | TGTGCCAGCAGCGCAGACAGGGGGCTTGGGCTAAATGAAAAACTGTTTTTT | CASSADRGLGLNEKLFF
TRBD1 | - | TRBJ2-3 | TRBV2 | TGTGCCAGAAAGGGGGCTTCGGGCACAGATACGCAGTATTTT | CARKGASGTDTQYF
TRBD2 | - | TRBJ2-7 | TRBV7-2 | TGTGCCAGCAGCTTACAGGCCCAAGTGTCGGGAGGGTTCGAGCAGTACTTC | CASSLQAQVSGGFEQYF
TRBD2 | - | TRBJ2-7 | TRBV7-2 | TGTGCCAGCAGCTTAGAGGCTAGCGGGGCCTACGAGCAGTACTTC | CASSLEASGAYEQYF
- | once | TRBJ2-3 | TRBV27 | TGTGCCAGCAGTTTCCTTAGCACAGATACGCAGTATTTT | CASSFLSTDTQYF
- | - | TRBJ2-7 | TRBV11-1 | TGTGCCAGCAGCTTAGTTGGGGGTTACGAGCAGTACTTC | CASSLVGGYEQYF
TRBD1 | - | TRBJ1-1 | TRBV19 | TGTGCCAGTAGTATACCGAGACAGGGTAACACTGAAGCTTTCTTT | CASSIPRQGNTEAFF
- | - | TRBJ2-7 | TRBV28 | TGTGCCAGCCGCCGAAATTGGGACGGTAGGGACGAGCAGTACTTC | CASRRNWDGRDEQYF
TRBD2 | - | TRBJ2-1 | TRBV4-3 | TGCGCCAGCAGCCAAGGACCCGCGGGAGACGTAGAGTTCTTC | CASSQGPAGDVEFF
TRBD1 | - | TRBJ1-1 | TRBV6-4 | TGTGCCAGCGACAGGGGGCCTGAAGCTTTCTTT | CASDRGPEAFF
TRBD2 | once | TRBJ2-7 | TRBV7-9 | TGTGCCAGCAGCGCGACGCGGACTAGCGGGGCCTACGAGCAGTACTTC | CASSATRTSGAYEQYF
- | - | TRBJ2-4 | TRBV10-1 | TGCGCCAGCAGTGAGGCGGGAGCCAAAAACATTCAGTACTTC | CASSEAGAKNIQYF
- | - | TRBJ2-7 | TRBV6-5 | TGTGCCAGCAGTTACTCTGGACAGTCCTACGAGCAGTACTTC | CASSYSGQSYEQYF
- | - | TRBJ1-2 | TRBV5-1 | TGCGCCAGCAGCTTGGTATCAGGCTTCGGCTATGGCTACACCTTC | CASSLVSGFGYGYTF
- | - | TRBJ2-4 | TRBV4-2 | TGTGCCAGCAGCCAACCCCCGGACCACATTCAGTACTTC | CASSQPPDHIQYF
TRBD2 | - | TRBJ2-5 | TRBV19 | TGTGCCAGTAGTACCGGGACTAGCGGGAGTAAGACCCAGTACTTC | CASSTGTSGSKTQYF
TRBD1 | - | TRBJ2-7 | TRBV5-1 | TGCGCCAGCAGCCGAATAGGGGGACAGCCCTACGAGCAGTACTTC | CASSRIGGQPYEQYF
- | - | TRBJ1-4 | TRBV27 | TGTGCCAGCAGTCCACGACAGGCGCCTAATGAAAAACTGTTTTTT | CASSPRQAPNEKLFF